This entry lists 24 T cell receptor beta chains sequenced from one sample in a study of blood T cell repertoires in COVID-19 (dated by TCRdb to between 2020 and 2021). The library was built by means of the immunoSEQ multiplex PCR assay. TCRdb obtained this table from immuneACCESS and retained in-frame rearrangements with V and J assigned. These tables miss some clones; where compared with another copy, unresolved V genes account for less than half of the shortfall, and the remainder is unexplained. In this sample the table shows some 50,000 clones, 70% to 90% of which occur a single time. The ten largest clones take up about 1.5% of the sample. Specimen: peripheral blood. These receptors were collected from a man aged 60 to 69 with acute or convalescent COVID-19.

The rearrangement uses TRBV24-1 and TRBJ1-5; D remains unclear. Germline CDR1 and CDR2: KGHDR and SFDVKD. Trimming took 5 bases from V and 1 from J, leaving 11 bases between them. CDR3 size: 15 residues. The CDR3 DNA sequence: TGTGCCACCAGTGCGAGAGGTATCAGCAATCAGCCCCAGCATTTT. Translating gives CATSARGISNQPQHF.

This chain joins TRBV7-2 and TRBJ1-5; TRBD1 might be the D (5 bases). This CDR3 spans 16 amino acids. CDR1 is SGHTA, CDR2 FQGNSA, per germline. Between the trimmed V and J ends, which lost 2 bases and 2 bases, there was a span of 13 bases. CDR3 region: CASSLIARAGNQPQHF. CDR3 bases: TGTGCCAGCAGCTTAATCGCCAGGGCGGGCAATCAGCCCCAGCATTTT.

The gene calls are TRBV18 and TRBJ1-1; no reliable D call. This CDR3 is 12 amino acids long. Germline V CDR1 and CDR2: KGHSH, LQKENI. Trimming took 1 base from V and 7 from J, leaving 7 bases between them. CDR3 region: CASSPRAGEAFF. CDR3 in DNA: TGTGCCAGCTCACCACGAGCAGGTGAAGCTTTCTTT.

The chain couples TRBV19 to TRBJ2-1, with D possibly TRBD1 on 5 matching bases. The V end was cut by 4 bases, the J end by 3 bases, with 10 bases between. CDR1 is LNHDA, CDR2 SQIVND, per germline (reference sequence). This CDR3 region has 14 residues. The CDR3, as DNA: TGTGCCAGTAGTAAGGGGTTAAACTACAATGAGCAGTTCTTC. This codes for CASSKGLNYNEQFF.

The CDR3 protein is CSVEGGSGTDTQYF. The CDR3, as DNA: TGCAGCGTTGAAGGCGGCAGCGGAACAGATACGCAGTATTTT. The chain carries TRBV29-1 and TRBJ2-3; a possible D gene is TRBD2 (5 bases). The CDR3 spans 14 residues. Per germline, CDR1 SQVTM and CDR2 ANQGSEA. Trimming stripped 1 base from V and 3 bases from J, with 11 bases between.

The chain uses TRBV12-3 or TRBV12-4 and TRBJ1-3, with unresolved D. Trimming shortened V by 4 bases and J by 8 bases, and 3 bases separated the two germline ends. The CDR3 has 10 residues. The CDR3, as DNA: TGTGCCAGCAGTTCCTACACCATATATTTT. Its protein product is CASSSYTIYF.

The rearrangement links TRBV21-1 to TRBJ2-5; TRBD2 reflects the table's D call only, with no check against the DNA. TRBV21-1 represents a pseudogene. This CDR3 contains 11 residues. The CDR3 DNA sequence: TGTGCCAGCAGCTCTCAAGAGACCCAGTACTTC. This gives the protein CASSSQETQYF.

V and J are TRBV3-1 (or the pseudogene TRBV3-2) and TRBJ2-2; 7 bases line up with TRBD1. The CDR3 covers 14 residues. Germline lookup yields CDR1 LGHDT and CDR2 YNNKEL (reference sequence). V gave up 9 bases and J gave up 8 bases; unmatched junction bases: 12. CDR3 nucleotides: TGTGCCAGTAAACCACAGGGGTCCTTAGGGGAGCTGTTTTTT. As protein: CASKPQGSLGELFF.

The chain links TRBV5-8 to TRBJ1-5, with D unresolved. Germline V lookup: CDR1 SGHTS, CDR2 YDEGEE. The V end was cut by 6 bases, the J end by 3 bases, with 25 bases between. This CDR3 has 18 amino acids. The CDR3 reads CASKIDVISSEANQPQHF. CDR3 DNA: TGTGCCAGCAAAATCGATGTTATCTCCTCAGAGGCCAATCAGCCCCAGCATTTT.

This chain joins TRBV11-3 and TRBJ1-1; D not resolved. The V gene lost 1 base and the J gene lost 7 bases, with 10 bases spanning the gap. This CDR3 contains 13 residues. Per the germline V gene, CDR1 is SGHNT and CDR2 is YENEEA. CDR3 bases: TGTGCCAGCAGCTTAGGGCCAAAGTTTGAAGCTTTCTTT. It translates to CASSLGPKFEAFF.

The CDR3 protein is CASSPFLDRGEAFF. CDR3 DNA: TGCGCCAGCAGCCCCTTCCTGGACAGAGGGGAAGCTTTCTTT. The chain couples TRBV5-1 to TRBJ1-1, with D tentatively TRBD1 (6 bases). In germline, CDR1 is SGHRS, CDR2 YFSETQ. CDR3 length: 14 amino acids. V dropped 4 bases and J dropped 8 bases, with 18 bases sitting between them.

CDR3 bases: TGTGCCAGCAGTTTAGGAGGGGAGATTGGCTACGAGCAGTACTTC. It encodes CASSLGGEIGYEQYF. The chain is built from TRBV27 and TRBJ2-7; weak D call: TRBD2 (6 bases). With 2 bases removed from V and 3 bases from J, the gap between germline ends came to 14 bases. The CDR3 contains 15 residues. Germline loops: CDR1 MNHEY, CDR2 SMNVEV (reference sequence).

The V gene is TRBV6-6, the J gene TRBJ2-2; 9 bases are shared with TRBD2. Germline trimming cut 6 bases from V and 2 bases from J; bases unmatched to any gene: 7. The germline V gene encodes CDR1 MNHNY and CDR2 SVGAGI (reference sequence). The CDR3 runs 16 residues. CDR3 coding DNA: TGTGCCAGCAGCCGCGGGGGGGTGTCCAACACCGGGGAGCTGTTTTTT. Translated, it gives CASSRGGVSNTGELFF.

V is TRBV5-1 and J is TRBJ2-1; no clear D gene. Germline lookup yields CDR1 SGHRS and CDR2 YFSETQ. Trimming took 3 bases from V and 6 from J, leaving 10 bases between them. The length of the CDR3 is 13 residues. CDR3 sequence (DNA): TGCGCCAGCAGCTCACTCGCCTCCAATGAGCAGTTCTTC. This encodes CASSSLASNEQFF.

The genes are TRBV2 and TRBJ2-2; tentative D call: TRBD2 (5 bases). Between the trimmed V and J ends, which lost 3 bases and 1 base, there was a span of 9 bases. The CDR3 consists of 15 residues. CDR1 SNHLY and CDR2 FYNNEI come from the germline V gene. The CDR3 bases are TGTGCCAGCAGTGATCAGCGGAGGAACACCGGGGAGCTGTTTTTT. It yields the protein CASSDQRRNTGELFF. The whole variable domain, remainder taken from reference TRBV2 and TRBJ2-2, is EPEVTQTPSHQVTQMGQEVILRCVPISNHLYFYWYRQILGQKVEFLVSFYNNEISEKSEIFDDQFSVERPDGSNFTLKIRSTKLEDSAMYFCASSDQRRNTGELFFGEGSRLTVL.

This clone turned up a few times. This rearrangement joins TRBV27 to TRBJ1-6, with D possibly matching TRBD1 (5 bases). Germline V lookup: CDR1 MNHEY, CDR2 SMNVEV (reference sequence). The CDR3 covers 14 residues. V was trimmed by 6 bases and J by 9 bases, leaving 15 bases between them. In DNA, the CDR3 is TGTGCCAGCAGCTGGGGCGAGGTCCCTTCACCCCTCCACTTT. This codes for CASSWGEVPSPLHF.

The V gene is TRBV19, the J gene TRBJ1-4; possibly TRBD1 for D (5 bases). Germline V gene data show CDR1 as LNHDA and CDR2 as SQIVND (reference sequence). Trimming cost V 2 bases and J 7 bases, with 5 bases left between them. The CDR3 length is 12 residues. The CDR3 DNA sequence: TGTGCCAGTAGTATAACAGGTGAAAAACTGTTTTTT. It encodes CASSITGEKLFF.

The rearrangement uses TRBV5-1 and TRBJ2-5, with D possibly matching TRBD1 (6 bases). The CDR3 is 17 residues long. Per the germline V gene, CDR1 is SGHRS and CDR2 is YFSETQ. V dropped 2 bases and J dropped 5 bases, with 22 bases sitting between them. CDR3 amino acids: CASSLTGQSWAEETQYF. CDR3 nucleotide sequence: TGCGCCAGCAGCTTAACAGGACAGAGCTGGGCTGAGGAGACCCAGTACTTC.

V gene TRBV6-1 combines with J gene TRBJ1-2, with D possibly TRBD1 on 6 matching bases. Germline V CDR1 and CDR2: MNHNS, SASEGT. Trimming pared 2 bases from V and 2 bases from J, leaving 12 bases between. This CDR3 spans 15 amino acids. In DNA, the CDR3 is TGTGCCAGCAGTGAACGTGGACAGCCCAACTATGGCTACACCTTC. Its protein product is CASSERGQPNYGYTF.

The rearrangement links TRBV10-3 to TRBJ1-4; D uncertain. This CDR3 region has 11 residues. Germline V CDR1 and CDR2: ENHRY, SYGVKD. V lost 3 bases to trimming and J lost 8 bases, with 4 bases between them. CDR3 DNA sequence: TGTGCCATCAGTGACGGGGAAAAACTGTTTTTT. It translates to CAISDGEKLFF.

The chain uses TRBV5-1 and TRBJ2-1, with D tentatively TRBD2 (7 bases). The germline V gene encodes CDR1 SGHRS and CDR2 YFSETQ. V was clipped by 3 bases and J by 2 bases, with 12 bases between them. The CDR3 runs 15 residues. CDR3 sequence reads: CASSSRGLTYNEQFF. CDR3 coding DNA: TGCGCCAGCAGCTCGCGGGGGCTAACCTACAATGAGCAGTTCTTC.

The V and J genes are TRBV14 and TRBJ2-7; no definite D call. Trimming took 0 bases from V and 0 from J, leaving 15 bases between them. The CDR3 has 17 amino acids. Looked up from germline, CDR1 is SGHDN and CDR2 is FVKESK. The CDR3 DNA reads TGTGCCAGCAGCCAAGATGACGGGTCCCCCTTCTCCTACGAGCAGTACTTC. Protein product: CASSQDDGSPFSYEQYF.

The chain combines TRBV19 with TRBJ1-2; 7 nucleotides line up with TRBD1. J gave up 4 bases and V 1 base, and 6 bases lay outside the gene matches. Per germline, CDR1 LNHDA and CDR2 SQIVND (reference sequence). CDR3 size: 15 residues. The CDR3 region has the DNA TGTGCCAGTAGTATAGGTCGACAGGGCAGCTATGGCTACACCTTC. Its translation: CASSIGRQGSYGYTF.

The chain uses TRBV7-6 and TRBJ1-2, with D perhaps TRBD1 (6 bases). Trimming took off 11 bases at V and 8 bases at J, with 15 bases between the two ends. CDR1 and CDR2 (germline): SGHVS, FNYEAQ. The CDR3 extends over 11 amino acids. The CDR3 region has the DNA TGTGCCGTGCAGGGGCTTGGGGGCTACACCTTC. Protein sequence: CAVQGLGGYTF.